The rows below give T cell receptor beta chains drawn from one sample of a study of T cells in narcolepsy. Profiled with immunoSEQ multiplex PCR; TCRdb holds only in-frame clones, not every one. This sample yields fewer than 40,000 clones, of which 79% are seen a single time; approximately 1% belongs to the top ten. The source material was CD45RA- memory CD4+ T cells from PBMCs. The receptors were gathered from a human donor with narcolepsy. CDR3s include the opening cysteine and the closing phenylalanine or tryptophan. The D gene is left open where the match is weak. For some rows the clone size is stated as once, few or many, or as a class when expanded; others skip it.

TRBJ2-5 | - | TRBV6-1 | TRBD1 | TGTGCCAGCAGTACGACAGGGCTGGAGACCCAGTACTTC | CASSTTGLETQYF
TRBJ2-3 | - | TRBV10-3 | TRBD2 | TGTGCCATCAGCAGGACTAGCGGGAGGGCTTCCACAGATACGCAGTATTTT | CAISRTSGRASTDTQYF
TRBJ2-7 | - | TRBV5-8 | TRBD1 | TGTGCCAGCAGCAAAGGGACAGGTCCTTCCTACGAGCAGTACTTC | CASSKGTGPSYEQYF
TRBJ2-3 | once | TRBV19 | - | TGTGCCAGTAGCCCCGGCGGAGGGCGCACAGATACGCAGTATTTT | CASSPGGGRTDTQYF
TRBJ2-6 | - | TRBV18 | - | TGTGCCAGCTCACCACTCGGGGCCAACGTCCTGACTTTC | CASSPLGANVLTF
TRBJ1-2 | - | TRBV28 | - | TGTGCCAGCACCGTACAGGGACCTCCTGGTGGCTACACCTTC | CASTVQGPPGGYTF
TRBJ1-3 | - | TRBV6-5 | - | TGTGCCAGCAGTTACGGCAGCCTATCCTCTGGAAACACCATATATTTT | CASSYGSLSSGNTIYF
TRBJ2-5 | few | TRBV19 | TRBD1 | TGTGCCAGTAGTATCAGGGGGCAGGAGACCCAGTACTTC | CASSIRGQETQYF
TRBJ2-1 | - | TRBV6-5 | - | TGTGCCAGCAGTTACTCGGGCGGGTCCTCCTACAATGAGCAGTTCTTC | CASSYSGGSSYNEQFF
TRBJ2-5 | few | TRBV18 | TRBD2 | TGTGCCAGCTCACAAACTAGCGCCGGGGGTACCCAGTACTTC | CASSQTSAGGTQYF
TRBJ2-1 | - | TRBV6-1 | TRBD2 | TGTGCCAGCAGACCCCTGCTAGCGGGAGGGAATGAGCAGTTCTTC | CASRPLLAGGNEQFF
TRBJ1-5 | - | TRBV28 | - | TGTGCCAGCAGTCCCCCATACACTGGGACTGAGGGCAATCAGCCCCAGCATTTT | CASSPPYTGTEGNQPQHF
TRBJ2-3 | once | TRBV2 | TRBD1 | TGTGCCAGCAGGCCGGGACAGGGCACAGATACGCAGTATTTT | CASRPGQGTDTQYF
TRBJ1-2 | few | TRBV7-9 | - | TGTGCCAGCAGCTTAGACAGCTATGGCTACACCTTC | CASSLDSYGYTF
TRBJ1-1 | - | TRBV5-1 | TRBD1 | TGCGCCAGCAGCTTGGGGTGGACAGGGGTGAACACTGAAGCTTTCTTT | CASSLGWTGVNTEAFF
TRBJ1-5 | - | TRBV4-2 | - | TGTGCCAGCAGCCGTGGGCGGGATAGCAATCAGCCCCAGCATTTT | CASSRGRDSNQPQHF
TRBJ1-2 | - | TRBV30 | TRBD1 | TGTGCCCGGAAAGGACAGGGGGCTAACTATGGCTACACCTTC | CARKGQGANYGYTF
TRBJ2-5 | once | TRBV5-1 | TRBD1 | TGCGCCAGCAGCTGGAACAGGGGTGTGGAGACCCAGTACTTC | CASSWNRGVETQYF
TRBJ2-3 | - | TRBV5-1 | - | TGCGCCAGCAGCTTGCGGGGCGTTATCACAGATACGCAGTATTTT | CASSLRGVITDTQYF
TRBJ2-3 | - | TRBV5-1 | TRBD2 | TGCGCCAGCAGCTTTGGGCTAGCGGGAGCCTCACATACGCAGTATTTT | CASSFGLAGASHTQYF
TRBJ2-1 | - | TRBV18 | - | TGTGCCAGCTCACCGATGACTAGAACGTCCTACAATGAGCAGTTCTTC | CASSPMTRTSYNEQFF
TRBJ2-3 | - | TRBV2 | TRBD2 | TGTGCCAGCAGTGACGGGAGGGCCTTCTTGACAGATACGCAGTATTTT | CASSDGRAFLTDTQYF
TRBJ2-7 | few | TRBV6-6 | - | TGTGCCACCAAAAAGGGGGCGGGATCCTACGAGCAGTACTTC | CATKKGAGSYEQYF
TRBJ2-7 | few | TRBV9 | TRBD2 | TGTGCCAGCAGCGTCAAGGGACTAGCTCAGGAGGGTCGAGCGGAGCAGTACTTC | CASSVKGLAQEGRAEQYF
TRBJ2-1 | - | TRBV7-2 | TRBD2 | TGTGCCAGCAGCTTCCGGACTAGCGGATACAATGAGCAGTTCTTC | CASSFRTSGYNEQFF
TRBJ1-1 | few | TRBV4-1 | - | TGCGCCAGCAGCCAGGGGTCAACAAGGAACACTGAAGCTTTCTTT | CASSQGSTRNTEAFF
TRBJ2-1 | few | TRBV6-1 | TRBD2 | TGTGCCAGCAGTGAGCTCACCAGCGGGAGCGGGTTCTTC | CASSELTSGSGFF
TRBJ1-5 | - | TRBV6-6 | - | TGTGCCAGCAGTTACGAGGGAATAGGCAATCAGCCCCAGCATTTT | CASSYEGIGNQPQHF
TRBJ1-1 | few | TRBV5-1 | - | TGCGCCAGCAGCGGATCACAGAGTAACACTGAAGCTTTCTTT | CASSGSQSNTEAFF
TRBJ1-1 | few | TRBV28 | - | TGTGCCAGCAGTAGGGTCACTGAAGCTTTCTTT | CASSRVTEAFF
TRBJ2-7 | - | TRBV27 | - | TGTGCCACCCCTCCCGGAAAAGCGTGCGAGCAGTACTTC | CATPPGKACEQYF
TRBJ1-1 | few | TRBV2 | - | TGTGCCAGCAGGCCACCGGCATTGAACACTGAAGCTTTCTTT | CASRPPALNTEAFF
TRBJ1-5 | - | TRBV5-1 | - | TGCGCCAGCAGCTTGGAGGGAGGGAACAATCAGCCCCAGCATTTT | CASSLEGGNNQPQHF
TRBJ2-3 | - | TRBV7-9 | TRBD2 | TGTGCCAGCAGCCCTTCGTGGCGGGAGGGCACAGATACGCAGTATTTT | CASSPSWREGTDTQYF
TRBJ2-1 | - | TRBV7-9 | - | TGTGCCAGCAGCGCCCAGACCCGGGAGCAGTTCTTC | CASSAQTREQFF
TRBJ1-1 | - | TRBV6-1 | - | TGTGCCAGCAGCGGGACCCGCGGCACTGAAGCTTTCTTT | CASSGTRGTEAFF
TRBJ1-6 | - | TRBV28 | - | TGTGCCAGCACCGGGCAGTATAATTCACCCCTCCACTTT | CASTGQYNSPLHF
TRBJ2-7 | few | TRBV2 | - | TGTGCCAGCAGTGTTTCGGGGTACTCCTACGAGCAGTACTTC | CASSVSGYSYEQYF
TRBJ2-7 | - | TRBV5-4 | TRBD1 | TGTGCCAGCAGTACAGACAGGGGGGTAAAGTACGAGCAGTACTTC | CASSTDRGVKYEQYF
TRBJ2-2 | - | TRBV28 | - | TGTGCCAGCAGTTGGGGCAGGGGCCACGGGGAGCTGTTTTTT | CASSWGRGHGELFF
TRBJ1-5 | - | TRBV27 | TRBD1 | TGTGCCAGCAGTACACAGGGGGCATGGCAGCCCCAGCATTTT | CASSTQGAWQPQHF
TRBJ1-1 | - | TRBV11-2 | - | TGTGCCAGCAGCTTAGGAGGGGGAGTCACTGAAGCTTTCTTT | CASSLGGGVTEAFF
TRBJ1-2 | - | TRBV9 | - | TGTGCCAGCAGCGACTATCAGGGGAATGGCTACACCTTC | CASSDYQGNGYTF
TRBJ2-7 | - | TRBV5-1 | TRBD2 | TGCGCCAGCAGCTCCCTCAGCGGGAGGTCCTACGAGCAGTACTTC | CASSSLSGRSYEQYF